This T cell receptor beta chain originates from a study of lymphopenia after photon versus proton radiotherapy. The germline CDR1 and CDR2 sequences are WNHNN and SYGVQD (reference sequence). CDR3 length equals 13 residues. V was shortened by 6 bases and J by 3 bases, with 10 bases between the two germline ends. Study results and caveats: Post-nadir diversity loss with photons came from oligoclonal expansion, particularly CD8+ Temra cells. A bigger post-nadir fall in TCR diversity correlated inversely with survival time in deceased patients. Photon-treated patients lost naive T cells and TCR diversity; proton-treated stayed stable.

The repertoire was sequenced with immunoSEQ multiplex PCR; TCRdb's copy has only in-frame clones and lacks some. This sample has about 39,000 clones, with about 93% found just once. About this clone itself: Its antigen is not identified.

The TCR originated in a man between 60 and 75 years old with cholangiocarcinoma. The source material was peripheral blood, sampled from a patient treated with photon-based radiotherapy. V usage is TRBV10-1 and J usage is TRBJ2-3, with D unresolved. The CDR3 here is CASRGQVTDTQYF. The CDR3 DNA follows: TGCGCCAGCAGGGGTCAAGTAACAGATACGCAGTATTTT.